This TCR beta chain was recovered during a study of T cells in Graves' hyperthyroidism and ophthalmopathy. Findings of the study overall: Blood held most thyroid clonotypes expanded above 0.001 frequency.

Under 3 months was the duration of disease in ophthalmopathy patients, who also had a Clinical Activity Score of at least 3 and a NOSPECS grade of at least 4. Clinicians diagnosed patients from clinical symptoms, serum thyroxine and TRAb, thyroid ultrasound and orbital computed tomography. Amplification targeted TCR beta CDR3 regions from RNA transcripts. HTBI primers were employed in a first-round RT-PCR of the TCR CDR3. In TCRdb, the multiplex PCR reads were re-called with MiXCR into one record per CDR3 protein. Of over 400,000 distinct CDR3 sequences listed, under 15% are singletons. A word on this clonotype: Its antigen is not identified. Possible read error: a much larger clone is one base away.

The germline V gene encodes CDR1 MNHEY and CDR2 SVGAGI. The CDR3 contains 14 residues. This chain connects TRBV6-5 to TRBJ2-7; either TRBD1 or TRBD2 may fit D (5 bases each). Material for sequencing was blood. The receptor's source is a man younger than 35 with Graves' ophthalmopathy. The CDR3 nucleotides read TGTGCCAGCAGTAACCGGGACGGGGCCTACGGGCAGTACTTC. It yields the protein CASSNRDGAYGQYF.